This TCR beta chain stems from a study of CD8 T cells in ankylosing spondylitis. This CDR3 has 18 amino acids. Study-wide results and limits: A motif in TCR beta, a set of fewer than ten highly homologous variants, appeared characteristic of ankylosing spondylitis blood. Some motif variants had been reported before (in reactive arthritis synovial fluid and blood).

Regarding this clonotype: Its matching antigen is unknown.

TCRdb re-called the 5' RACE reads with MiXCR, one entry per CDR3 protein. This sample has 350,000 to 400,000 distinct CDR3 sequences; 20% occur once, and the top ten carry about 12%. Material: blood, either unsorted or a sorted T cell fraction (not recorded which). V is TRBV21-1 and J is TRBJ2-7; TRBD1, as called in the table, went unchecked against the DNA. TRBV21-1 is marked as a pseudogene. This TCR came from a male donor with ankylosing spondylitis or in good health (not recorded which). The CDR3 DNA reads TGTGCCAGCAGCCCCCGTAACCCAACCTTGGGGCAGTATTACGAGCAGTACTTC. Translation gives CASSPRNPTLGQYYEQYF.